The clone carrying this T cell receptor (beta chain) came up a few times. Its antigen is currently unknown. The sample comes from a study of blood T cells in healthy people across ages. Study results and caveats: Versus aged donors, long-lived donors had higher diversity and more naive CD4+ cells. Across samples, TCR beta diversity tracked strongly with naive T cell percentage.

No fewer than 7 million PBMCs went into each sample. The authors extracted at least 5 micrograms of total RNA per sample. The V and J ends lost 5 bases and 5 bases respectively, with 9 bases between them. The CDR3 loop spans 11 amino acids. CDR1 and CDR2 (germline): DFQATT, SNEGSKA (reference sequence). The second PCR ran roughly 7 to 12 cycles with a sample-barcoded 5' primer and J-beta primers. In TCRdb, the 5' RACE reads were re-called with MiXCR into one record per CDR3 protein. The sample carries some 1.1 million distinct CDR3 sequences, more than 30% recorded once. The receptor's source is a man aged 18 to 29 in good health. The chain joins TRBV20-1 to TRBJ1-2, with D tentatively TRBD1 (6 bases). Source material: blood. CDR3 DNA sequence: TGCAGTGCTCGGACAGAGTATGGCTACACCTTC. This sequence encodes CSARTEYGYTF.